This TCR beta chain was captured by sequencing in a study of cytomegalovirus exposure and HLA in healthy donors. Germline values: CDR1 ENHRY, CDR2 SYGVKD. This CDR3 comprises 14 residues. V gave up 5 bases and J gave up 0 bases, with 7 bases separating them. Researchers ran the PCR with 60 Vbeta and 13 Jbeta primers. Sequenced by immunoSEQ multiplex PCR; TCRdb stores in-frame clones only, minus some. The repertoire holds over 150,000 clones, roughly 70% seen once, with under 7% in the top ten. The rearrangement uses TRBV10-3 and TRBJ2-2; perhaps TRBD1 as D (5 bases). The specimen sequenced was PBMCs. This receptor was obtained from a woman under 30 in good health and CMV-seropositive. The CDR3 DNA sequence: TGTGCCATCAGTCAGACAGCGAACACCGGGGAGCTGTTTTTT. This sequence encodes CAISQTANTGELFF.